Below, 22 T cell receptor beta chains from the same sample are listed, as sequenced in a study of shared clonotypes between healthy human individuals. The protocol was immunoSEQ multiplex PCR, while the TCRdb copy is restricted to in-frame clones and leaves out a portion. The sample includes 70,000 to 95,000 clones, roughly three fifths of them seen just once. Sequenced input: memory CD8+ T cells sorted from blood. Indicated subset: CD45RO+ cells pooled with CCR7-negative TemRA cells. These receptors originate from a young man in good health.

The chain uses TRBV6-5 and TRBJ2-3, with D maybe TRBD1 (5 bases). V lost 2 bases and J 6 bases, leaving 12 bases between the germline ends. In germline, CDR1 is MNHEY, CDR2 SVGAGI. The CDR3 runs to 14 residues. CDR3 bases: TGTGCCAGCAGTTACGGAAACCAGGGTGATACGCAGTATTTT. It yields the protein CASSYGNQGDTQYF.

Remarks on this clone: This may arise from a read error, as a much more abundant clone is one base away. The rearrangement uses TRBV11-2 and TRBJ2-7; no definite D call. Trimming shortened V by 2 bases and J by 3 bases, and 2 bases separated the two germline ends. The germline gives CDR1 SGHAT, CDR2 FQNNGV. The CDR3 has 11 residues. The CDR3 DNA is TGTGCCAGCAGCTTAAACTACGAGCAGTACTTC. This sequence encodes CASSLNYEQYF.

CDR3 amino acids: CASSLRQPNTGELFF. DNA for the CDR3: TGTGCCAGCAGCCTAAGACAGCCGAACACCGGGGAGCTGTTTTTT. This chain links TRBV27 with TRBJ2-2; a weak D match, TRBD1 (5 bases). V was cut by 6 bases and J by 0 bases, with 11 bases left in between. There are 15 residues in the CDR3. Germline V gene lookup returns CDR1 MNHEY and CDR2 SMNVEV (reference sequence).

The chain uses TRBV21-1 and TRBJ2-7; the D call in the table, TRBD1, was not verified against the DNA. TRBV21-1 is a documented pseudogene. The CDR3 extends over 16 amino acids. The CDR3 nucleotides read TGTGCCAGCAGCAAAGCCTCCGGGACAGGGTTGTACGAGCAGTACTTC. Translating it yields CASSKASGTGLYEQYF.

The J gene is TRBJ2-3, the V gene TRBV11-2, with D perhaps TRBD1 (5 bases). CDR3 length: 15 amino acids. Per germline, CDR1 SGHAT and CDR2 FQNNGV. V lost 1 base, J lost 4 bases, and 12 bases lay in between. The CDR3 bases are TGTGCCAGCAGCTTAGCATTGGGCAGGGCAGATACGCAGTATTTT. It codes for CASSLALGRADTQYF.

The chain is built from TRBV6-1 and TRBJ2-1, with 9 bases that match TRBD1. Germline assignment: CDR1 MNHNS and CDR2 SASEGT. The ends lost 4 bases at V and 8 bases at J; junction bases unmatched: 6. CDR3 length equals 14 residues. The CDR3 nucleotides read TGTGCCAGCAGTGGGGGGACAGGGACGGATGAGCAGTTCTTC. The encoded protein is CASSGGTGTDEQFF.

This clone was seen only a few times. In nucleotides, the CDR3 is TGTGCCAGCAGTGACTCCACGGCCGGGGAGCAGTTCTTC. Translation gives CASSDSTAGEQFF. This chain joins TRBV6-4 and TRBJ2-1; D gene unclear. Trimming left V 0 bases short and J 10 bases short, with 10 bases between. CDR1 and CDR2 from the germline V gene are MRHNA and SNTAGT. This CDR3 comprises 13 residues.

The chain links TRBV29-1 to TRBJ2-7; D gene uncertain. The V gene lost 4 bases and the J gene lost 1 base, with 11 bases spanning the gap. Per germline, CDR1 SQVTM and CDR2 ANQGSEA. The CDR3 runs to 13 residues. CDR3 residues: CSVVGSPSYEQYF. Here the CDR3 DNA reads TGCAGCGTTGTAGGTTCTCCTTCCTACGAGCAGTACTTC.

V and J are TRBV6-6 and TRBJ1-5; 7 nucleotides agree with TRBD1. CDR1 is MNHNY and CDR2 is SVGAGI in the germline V gene (reference sequence). The CDR3 extends over 15 amino acids. The V and J ends lost 5 bases and 6 bases, in that order; junction bases with no gene match: 10. CDR3 sequence reads: CASSDPDRVGQPQHF. The CDR3 DNA reads as TGTGCCAGCAGTGATCCCGACAGGGTGGGTCAGCCCCAGCATTTT.

With regard to this clone: A single base is all that separates this from a far larger clone, so a read error is likely. This rearrangement joins TRBV7-6 to TRBJ2-1; weak D call: TRBD1 (5 bases). Trimming stripped 7 bases from V and 5 bases from J, with 15 bases between. The CDR3 totals 14 residues. CDR1 and CDR2 (germline): SGHVS, FNYEAQ. Here the CDR3 reads CASNPTREDNEQFF. The CDR3 bases are TGTGCCAGCAACCCGACCAGGGAAGACAATGAGCAGTTCTTC.

The rearrangement joins TRBV27 to TRBJ2-5, with D perhaps TRBD1 (5 bases). Trimming took off 3 bases at V and 5 bases at J, with 19 bases between the two ends. Germline V gene data show CDR1 as MNHEY and CDR2 as SMNVEV (reference sequence). There are 16 residues in the CDR3. The CDR3: CASSLIGRGVRETQYF. CDR3 bases: TGTGCCAGCAGTTTGATTGGAAGGGGCGTTCGGGAGACCCAGTACTTC.

V is TRBV5-6 and J is TRBJ1-5; the D gene is possibly TRBD1 (5 bases). The CDR3 has 15 amino acids. Germline values: CDR1 SGHDT, CDR2 YYEEEE. Trimming took 0 bases from V and 2 from J, leaving 9 bases between them. CDR3 nucleotides: TGTGCCAGCAGCTTGGCCGGGACCGGCAATCAGCCCCAGCATTTT. This sequence encodes CASSLAGTGNQPQHF.

J is TRBJ2-7 and V is TRBV21-1; the table's D gene call, TRBD1, was not cross checked with the DNA. TRBV21-1 is a recognized pseudogene. The CDR3 contains 13 residues. CDR3 bases: TGTGCCAGCAGCAAATACAGCACCTACGAGCAGTACTTC. It translates to CASSKYSTYEQYF.

This clone came up a few times. Compared with germline, one end of the junction differs, possibly owing to a read error. The rearrangement uses TRBV2 and TRBJ2-7; possible D gene TRBD2, 5 bases. The CDR3 loop spans 11 amino acids. Germline assignment: CDR1 SNHLY and CDR2 FYNNEI. The CDR3, as DNA: TGTGCCAGCAGTGAACCCCGGGATTTCGTATTC. Translated: CASSEPRDFVF.

The chain couples TRBV7-7 to TRBJ2-1, with D possibly TRBD2 on 6 matching bases. This CDR3 comprises 13 residues. Trimming removed 5 bases from V and 3 bases from J, with 8 bases in between. Germline CDR1 and CDR2: SSHAT and FNYEAQ (reference sequence). The chain's CDR3 is CASSLGLYNEQFF. CDR3 coding DNA: TGTGCCAGCAGCCTGGGACTCTACAATGAGCAGTTCTTC.

At least ten counts were recorded for this clone. The V and J genes are TRBV6-4 and TRBJ2-2; the D is unclear. Trimming removed 2 bases at V and 3 bases at J, with 4 bases between. The V gene's germline CDR1 is MRHNA and CDR2 SNTAGT. This CDR3 is 13 amino acids long. CDR3 loop: CASSDRDTGELFF. The CDR3 bases are TGTGCCAGCAGTGACAGGGACACCGGGGAGCTGTTTTTT.

The chain links TRBV6-6 to TRBJ1-5; D remains unclear. This CDR3 spans 14 amino acids. Germline values: CDR1 MNHNY, CDR2 SVGAGI (reference sequence). V gave up 6 bases and J gave up 0 bases, with 9 bases separating them. As DNA, the CDR3 is TGTGCCAGCAGCAAGGGCGTTAGCAATCAGCCCCAGCATTTT. It translates to CASSKGVSNQPQHF.

The chain uses TRBV29-1 and TRBJ2-1, with D perhaps TRBD1 (7 bases). Trimming took 6 bases from V and 9 from J, leaving 15 bases between them. The CDR3 consists of 12 residues. The germline V gene encodes CDR1 SQVTM and CDR2 ANQGSEA. As DNA, the CDR3 is TGCAGCGTCCCCAGGGGGGCGGGTGAGCAGTTCTTC. It yields the protein CSVPRGAGEQFF.

The gene calls are TRBV28 and TRBJ2-3, with no clear D. CDR1 MDHEN and CDR2 SYDVKM come from the germline V gene. Trimming removed 5 bases at V and 4 bases at J, with 19 bases between. The CDR3 length is 16 residues. The CDR3 is CASSPPDLQSPDTQYF. The DNA of the CDR3 is TGTGCCAGCAGTCCGCCGGACCTACAGAGCCCAGATACGCAGTATTTT.

The genes are TRBV29-1 and TRBJ2-1; D is undetermined. V dropped 6 bases and J dropped 10 bases, with 13 bases sitting between them. The CDR3 consists of 11 residues. Germline CDR1 is SQVTM and CDR2 is ANQGSEA. CDR3: CSVAVMSEQFF. In nucleotides, the CDR3 is TGCAGCGTCGCTGTTATGTCCGAGCAGTTCTTC.

This clone has only a few counts. V is TRBV6-4 and J is TRBJ2-3; D not certain. CDR1 MRHNA and CDR2 SNTAGT come from the germline V gene. V lost 2 bases and J 0 bases, leaving 3 bases between the germline ends. This CDR3 has 13 residues. In DNA, the CDR3 is TGTGCCAGCAGTGACACTAGCACAGATACGCAGTATTTT. Its translation is CASSDTSTDTQYF.

This sequence joins TRBV28 and TRBJ2-7; the D call may be TRBD1 or TRBD2 (5 bases each). The V end lost 6 bases, the J end lost 1 base, and 16 bases lay between the germline ends. Germline-derived CDR1 and CDR2 are MDHEN and SYDVKM. The CDR3 has 15 residues. For the CDR3, the DNA is TGTGCCAGCAGCCTGACCGGGACGGTATCCTACGAGCAGTACTTC. This encodes CASSLTGTVSYEQYF.